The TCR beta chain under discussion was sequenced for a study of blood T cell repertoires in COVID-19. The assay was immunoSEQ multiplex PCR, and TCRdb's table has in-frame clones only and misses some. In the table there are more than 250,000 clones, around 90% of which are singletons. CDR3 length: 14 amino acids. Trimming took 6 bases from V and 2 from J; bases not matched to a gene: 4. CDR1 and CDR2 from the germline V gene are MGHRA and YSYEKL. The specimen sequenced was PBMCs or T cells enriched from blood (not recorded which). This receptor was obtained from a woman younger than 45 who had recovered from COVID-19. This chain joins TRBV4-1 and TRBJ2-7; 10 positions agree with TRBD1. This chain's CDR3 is CASSGGQGAYEQYF. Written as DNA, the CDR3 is TGCGCCAGCAGTGGCGGACAGGGGGCCTACGAGCAGTACTTC.